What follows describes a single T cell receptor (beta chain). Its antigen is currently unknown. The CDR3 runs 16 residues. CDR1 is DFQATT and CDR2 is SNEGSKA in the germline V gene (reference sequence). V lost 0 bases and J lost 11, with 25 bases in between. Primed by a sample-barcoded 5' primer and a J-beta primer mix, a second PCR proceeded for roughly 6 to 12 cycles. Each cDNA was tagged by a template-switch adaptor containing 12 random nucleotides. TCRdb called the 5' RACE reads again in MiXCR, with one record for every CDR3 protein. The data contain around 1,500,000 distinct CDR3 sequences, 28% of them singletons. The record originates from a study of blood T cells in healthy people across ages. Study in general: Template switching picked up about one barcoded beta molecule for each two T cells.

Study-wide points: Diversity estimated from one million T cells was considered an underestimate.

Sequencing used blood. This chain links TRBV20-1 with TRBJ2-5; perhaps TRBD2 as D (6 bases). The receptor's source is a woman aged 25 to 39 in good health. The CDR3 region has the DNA TGCAGTGCTAGAGATCGTGCCGGGGGACGGGGCGATGAGCAGTACTTC. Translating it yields CSARDRAGGRGDEQYF.